At least ten counts were recorded for the clone carrying this T cell receptor (beta chain). The antigen is undetermined. Trimming pared 5 bases from V and 4 bases from J, leaving 8 bases between. The CDR3 runs 12 residues. Germline loops: CDR1 SGHVS, CDR2 FNYEAQ. Unique molecular identifiers were incorporated during preparation of the TCRbeta library. TCRdb ran MiXCR on the PCR reads and lists one entry per CDR3 protein. The sample consists of about 200,000 distinct CDR3 sequences, roughly 6.3% of them appearing once. The record originates from a study of T-cell reconstitution after alpha-beta-depleted transplantation in children. Study-level points and caveats: Surviving recipient cells, namely T cells and thymic progenitors, were the source of high day-60 TCRbeta diversity in some patients. Reported findings indicate that, about two months after transplant, alpha-beta T cells came from several hundred expanded clones, which were derived from non-depleted graft cells. Newly made T cells mostly supplied T-cell counts and diversity one year after transplant.

The TCR was taken from a girl under two years old with combined immunodeficiency, due to receive a stem cell transplant. The chain uses TRBV7-6 and TRBJ2-5; D could derive from TRBD1 or TRBD2 (5 bases each). The specimen comprised PBMCs, sampled before TCRalphabeta/CD19-depleted stem cell transplant. This chain's CDR3 is CASSNGGETQYF. The CDR3 coding sequence is TGTGCCAGCAGCAATGGGGGAGAGACCCAGTACTTC.